This passage covers 7 T cell receptor beta chains from one sample sequenced in a study of cytomegalovirus exposure and HLA in healthy donors. PCR primers comprised 60 Vbeta and 13 Jbeta primers. Some clones are missing from TCRdb's copy, which holds only in-frame ones; the method was immunoSEQ multiplex PCR. This sample has some 190,000 clones, with more than 65% found just once. Sequencing input: PBMCs. The receptors stem from a woman between 25 and 40 years old in good health and CMV-seropositive.

The chain is built from TRBV19 and TRBJ1-1; TRBD1 aligns across 7 bases. After removal of 4 bases from V and 0 bases from J, the junction contained 17 bases not matched to a gene. This CDR3 contains 19 residues. CDR1 is LNHDA and CDR2 is SQIVND in the germline V gene (reference sequence). The CDR3 region has the DNA TGTGCCAGTAGTACCCACGTCGCGGCAGGGGGGATTATGAACACTGAAGCTTTCTTT. This encodes CASSTHVAAGGIMNTEAFF.

This clone has only a few counts. This chain uses TRBV9 with TRBJ2-7; 8 positions match TRBD2. V shed 4 bases, J shed 0 bases, and the junction held 9 bases outside the gene matches. This CDR3 has 16 amino acids. The germline CDR1 and CDR2 sequences are SGDLS and YYNGEE. The CDR3 DNA is TGTGCCAGCAGCCCGGGGGGGGACTGGAGCTCCTACGAGCAGTACTTC. It encodes CASSPGGDWSSYEQYF.

V and J are TRBV5-4 and TRBJ1-6; the D gene is possibly TRBD1 (6 bases). The CDR3 covers 15 residues. CDR1 SGHNT and CDR2 YYREEE come from the germline V gene (reference sequence). Trimming stripped 3 bases from V and 4 bases from J, with 11 bases between. This chain's CDR3 is CASSSNRDYNSPLHF. CDR3 DNA: TGTGCCAGCAGCTCAAACAGGGATTATAATTCACCCCTCCACTTT.

V usage is TRBV27 and J usage is TRBJ2-5; D gene ambiguous. The ends were cut back, 3 bases at V and 5 bases at J, with 16 bases in the middle. Germline CDR1 MNHEY, CDR2 SMNVEV (reference sequence). There are 15 residues in the CDR3. In DNA form, the CDR3 reads TGTGCCAGCAGTTTCTCGCGATGGGCCTTGGAGACCCAGTACTTC. Translation gives CASSFSRWALETQYF.

A single count supports this clone. At one of its ends the junction is not consistent with the germline gene, which may arise from a read error. The chain uses TRBV29-1 and TRBJ1-2; maybe TRBD1 (6 bases). The CDR3 contains 12 residues. Germline CDR1 reads SQVTM; CDR2 reads ANQGSEA. The CDR3 region is CSVLRGGAGISF. CDR3 nucleotides: TGCAGCGTTCTTAGGGGGGGGGCCGGTATCTCCTTC. Supplemented by reference TRBV29-1 and TRBJ1-2, the full variable domain reads SAVISQKPSRDICQRGTSLTIQCQVDSQVTMMFWYRQQPGQSLTLIATANQGSEATYESGFVIDKFPISRPNLTFSTLTVSNMSPEDSSIYLCSVLRGGAGISFGSGTRLTVV.

J is TRBJ2-5 and V is TRBV10-2; the D gene is possibly TRBD2 (6 bases). Deletions cut 10 bases from V and 1 base from J, with 16 bases between. The CDR3 spans 14 residues. The germline V gene encodes CDR1 WSHSY and CDR2 SAAADI. CDR3 loop: CATQVPGVQETQYF. The CDR3 nucleotides are TGCGCCACCCAAGTTCCGGGGGTCCAAGAGACCCAGTACTTC.

This clone has a single count. This sequence joins TRBV6-1 and TRBJ2-5, with 7 bases identical to TRBD2. This CDR3 spans 14 amino acids. The J segment lost 1 base and the V segment lost 10 bases, leaving 9 bases of the junction unmatched. In germline, CDR1 is MNHNS, CDR2 SASEGT. This CDR3 reads CAMGPRGVQETQYF. The DNA of the CDR3 is TGTGCCATGGGACCTCGGGGGGTCCAAGAGACCCAGTACTTC.